Only a few counts were recorded for the clone carrying this T cell receptor (beta chain). The protocol was immunoSEQ multiplex PCR, while the TCRdb copy is restricted to in-frame clones and leaves out a portion. The table includes about 75,000 clones, approximately 90% detected once. The data are from a study of OX40 agonist ivuxolimab in advanced cancers. In the study overall: Participants could have had prior anti-PD-1, anti-PD-L1 or anti-CTLA-4 therapy, and 40% had some.

There are 15 residues in the CDR3. Trimming took 0 bases from V and 3 from J, leaving 11 bases between them. CDR1 and CDR2 (germline): GTSNPN, SVGIG (reference sequence). J is TRBJ2-2 and V is TRBV30, with D uncertain. Sample: CD4+ or CD8+ T cells sorted from blood, taken in a trial of the OX40 agonist ivuxolimab. The TCR sequence derives from an adult with an advanced solid tumor such as melanoma, head and neck, liver or kidney cancer. The CDR3 protein is CAWSVQGTYTGELFF. The CDR3 DNA is TGTGCCTGGAGTGTACAAGGCACTTACACCGGGGAGCTGTTTTTT.